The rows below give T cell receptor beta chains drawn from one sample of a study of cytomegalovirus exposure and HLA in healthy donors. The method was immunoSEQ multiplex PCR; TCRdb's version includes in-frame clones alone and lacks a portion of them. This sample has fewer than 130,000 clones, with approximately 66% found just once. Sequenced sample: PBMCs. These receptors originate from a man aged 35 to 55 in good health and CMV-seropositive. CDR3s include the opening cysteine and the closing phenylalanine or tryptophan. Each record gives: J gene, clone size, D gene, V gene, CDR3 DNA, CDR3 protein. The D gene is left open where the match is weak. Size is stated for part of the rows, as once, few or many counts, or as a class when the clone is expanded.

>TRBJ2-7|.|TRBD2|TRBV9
TGTGCCAGCAGCCGGACTAGCGGGAGGTACGAGCAGTACTTC
CASSRTSGRYEQYF
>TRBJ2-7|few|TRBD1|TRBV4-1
TGCGCCAGCAGCCAAGGACAGGGTAACTACGAGCAGTACTTC
CASSQGQGNYEQYF
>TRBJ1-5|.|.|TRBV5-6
TGTGCCAGCAGCTTGGTCGGGGGCAATCAGCCCCAGCATTTT
CASSLVGGNQPQHF
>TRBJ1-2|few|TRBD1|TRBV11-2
TGTGCCAGCAGCTCAGGACAGGGAGGGAACTATGGCTACACCTTC
CASSSGQGGNYGYTF
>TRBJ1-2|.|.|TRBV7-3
TGTGCCAGCAGCTTTGATCGGCAGGCCGGCTACACCTTC
CASSFDRQAGYTF
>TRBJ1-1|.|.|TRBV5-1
TGCGCCACCTCAGAGGAATGGAACACTGAAGCTTTCTTT
CATSEEWNTEAFF
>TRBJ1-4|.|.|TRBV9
TGTGCCAGCAGCGGAAACAGGTTTCATCAGGATGAAAAACTGTTTTTT
CASSGNRFHQDEKLFF
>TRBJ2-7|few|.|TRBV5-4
TGTGCCAGCAGCTTGGCCGAGTCCGGCGAGCAGTACTTC
CASSLAESGEQYF
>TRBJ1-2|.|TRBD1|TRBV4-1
TGCGCCAGCAGCCAGATCGGGACAGATTATTATGGCTACACCTTC
CASSQIGTDYYGYTF
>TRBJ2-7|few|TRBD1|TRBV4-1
TGCGCCAGCAACCAACTATTGGGACAGGTCTACGAGCAGTACTTC
CASNQLLGQVYEQYF
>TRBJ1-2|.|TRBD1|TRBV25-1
TGTGCCAGCAGTGAAAATCCGGGACAGGGGGCGCGCGGCTACACCTTC
CASSENPGQGARGYTF
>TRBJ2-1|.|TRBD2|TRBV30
TGTGCCTGGAGTTTGGGACTAGCGGGAGGGTGGACCTACAATGAGCAGTTCTTC
CAWSLGLAGGWTYNEQFF
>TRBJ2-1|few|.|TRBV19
TGTGCCAGTAGTATAGTCCAGAATGAGCAGTTCTTC
CASSIVQNEQFF
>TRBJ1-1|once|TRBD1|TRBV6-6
TGTGCCAGCAGTTACACAGGGGGCACTGAAGCTTTCTTT
CASSYTGGTEAFF
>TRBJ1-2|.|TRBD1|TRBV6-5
TGTGCCAGCAGTTATTCACCGGGACAGGGGCATGGCTACACCTTC
CASSYSPGQGHGYTF
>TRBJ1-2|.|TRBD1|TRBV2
TGTGCCAGCAGTCCCCTTTCTGCGCTCCTGGGACAGGGACGAGAAGGCTACACCTTC
CASSPLSALLGQGREGYTF
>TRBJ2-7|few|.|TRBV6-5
TGTGCCAGCAGTTACGCGGAAGCCTACGAGCAGTACTTC
CASSYAEAYEQYF
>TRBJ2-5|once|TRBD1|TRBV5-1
TGCGCCAGCAGTTCGGGACAGGGAGAGACCCAGTACTTC
CASSSGQGETQYF
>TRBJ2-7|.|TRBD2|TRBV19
TGTGCCAGTAGTATACTAGCGGGCGTTTCCTACGAGCAGTACTTC
CASSILAGVSYEQYF
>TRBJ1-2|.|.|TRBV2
TGTGCCAGTCAGGGATACTATGGCTACACCTTC
CASQGYYGYTF
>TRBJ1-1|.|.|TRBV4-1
TGCGCCAGCAGCCAATCCCAGCGACAGACGAACACTGAAGCTTTCTTT
CASSQSQRQTNTEAFF
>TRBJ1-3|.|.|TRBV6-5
TGTGCCAGCAGTTACTCGGGCACCTCCTCTGGAAACACCATATATTTT
CASSYSGTSSGNTIYF
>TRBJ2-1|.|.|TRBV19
TGTGCCAGTAGTATACTAGCAGAATACAATGAGCAGTTCTTC
CASSILAEYNEQFF